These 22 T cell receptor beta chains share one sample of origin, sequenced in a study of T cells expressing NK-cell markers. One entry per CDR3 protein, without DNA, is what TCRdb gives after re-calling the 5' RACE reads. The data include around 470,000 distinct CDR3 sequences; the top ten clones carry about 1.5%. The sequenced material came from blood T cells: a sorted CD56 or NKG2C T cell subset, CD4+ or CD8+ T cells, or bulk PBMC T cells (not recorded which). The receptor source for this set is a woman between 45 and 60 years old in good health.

CDR3 residues: CASSYLSGGTGELFF. The gene calls are TRBV6-2 or TRBV6-3 and TRBJ2-2. Germline V gives CDR1 MNHEY, CDR2 SVGEGT. This CDR3 is 15 amino acids long.

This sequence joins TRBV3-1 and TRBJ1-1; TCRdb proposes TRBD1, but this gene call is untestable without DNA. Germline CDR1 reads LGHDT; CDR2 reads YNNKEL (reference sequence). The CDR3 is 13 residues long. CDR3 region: CASSFLRGAEAFF.

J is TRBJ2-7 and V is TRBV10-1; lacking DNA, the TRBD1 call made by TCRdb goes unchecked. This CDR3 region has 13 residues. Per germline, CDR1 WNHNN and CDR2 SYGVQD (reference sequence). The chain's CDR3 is CASKGQGAEEQYF.

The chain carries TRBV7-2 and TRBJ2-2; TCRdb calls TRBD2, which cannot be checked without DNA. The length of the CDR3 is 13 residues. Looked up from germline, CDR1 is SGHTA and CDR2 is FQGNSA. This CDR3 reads CASLVISPGELFF.

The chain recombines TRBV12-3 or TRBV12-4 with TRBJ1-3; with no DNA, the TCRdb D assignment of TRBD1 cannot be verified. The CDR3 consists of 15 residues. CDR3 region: CASSLTGGSGNTIYF.

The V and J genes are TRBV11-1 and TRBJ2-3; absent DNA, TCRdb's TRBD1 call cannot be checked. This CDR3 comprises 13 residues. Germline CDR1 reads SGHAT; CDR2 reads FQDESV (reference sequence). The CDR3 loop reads CASSFPPSQTQYF.

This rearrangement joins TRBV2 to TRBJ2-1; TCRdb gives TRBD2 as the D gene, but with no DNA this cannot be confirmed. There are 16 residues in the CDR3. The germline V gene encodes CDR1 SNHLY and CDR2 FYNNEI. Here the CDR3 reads CASSEEGLVSYNEQFF. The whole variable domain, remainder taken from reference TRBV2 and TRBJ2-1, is EPEVTQTPSHQVTQMGQEVILRCVPISNHLYFYWYRQILGQKVEFLVSFYNNEISEKSEIFDDQFSVERPDGSNFTLKIRSTKLEDSAMYFCASSEEGLVSYNEQFFGPGTRLTVL.

CDR3 sequence reads: CASSTGTPPSYEQYF. This sequence joins TRBV6-5 and TRBJ2-7; there is no DNA to check the TCRdb D call of TRBD1. This CDR3 has 15 amino acids. Germline V gene lookup returns CDR1 MNHEY and CDR2 SVGAGI.

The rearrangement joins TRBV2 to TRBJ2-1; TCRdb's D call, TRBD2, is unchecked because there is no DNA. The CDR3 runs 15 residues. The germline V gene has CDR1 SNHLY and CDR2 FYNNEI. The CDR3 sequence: CASSRTSGSIYEQFF.

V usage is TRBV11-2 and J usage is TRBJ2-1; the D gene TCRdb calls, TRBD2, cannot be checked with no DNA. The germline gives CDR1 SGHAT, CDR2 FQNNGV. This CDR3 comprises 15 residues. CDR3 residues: CASSPGLSGGIRLFF.

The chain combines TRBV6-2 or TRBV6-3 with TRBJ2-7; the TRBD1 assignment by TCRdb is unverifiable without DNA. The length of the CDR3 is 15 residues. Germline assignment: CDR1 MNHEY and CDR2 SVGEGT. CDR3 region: CASGKPSGQGYEQYF.

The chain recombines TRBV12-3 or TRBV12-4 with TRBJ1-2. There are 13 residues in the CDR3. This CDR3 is CASSEARGGGHTF.

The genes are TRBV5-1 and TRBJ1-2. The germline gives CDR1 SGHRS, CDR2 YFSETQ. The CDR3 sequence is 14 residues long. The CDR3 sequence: CASSLASDGYGYTF.

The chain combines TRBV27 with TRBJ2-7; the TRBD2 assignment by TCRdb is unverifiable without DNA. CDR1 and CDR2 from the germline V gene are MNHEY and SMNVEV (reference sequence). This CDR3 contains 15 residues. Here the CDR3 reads CASSLSRGASYEQYF.

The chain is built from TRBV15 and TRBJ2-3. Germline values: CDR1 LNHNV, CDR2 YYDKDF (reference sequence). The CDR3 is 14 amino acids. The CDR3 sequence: CATSRSDSTDTQYF.

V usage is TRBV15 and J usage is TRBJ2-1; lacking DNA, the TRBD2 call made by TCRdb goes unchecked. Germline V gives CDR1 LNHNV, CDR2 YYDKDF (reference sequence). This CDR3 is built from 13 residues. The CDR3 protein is CATSPGTYNEQFF.

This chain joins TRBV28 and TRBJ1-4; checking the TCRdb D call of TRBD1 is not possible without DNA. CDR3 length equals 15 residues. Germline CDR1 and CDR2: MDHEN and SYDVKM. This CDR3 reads CASSLADGRGEKLFF.

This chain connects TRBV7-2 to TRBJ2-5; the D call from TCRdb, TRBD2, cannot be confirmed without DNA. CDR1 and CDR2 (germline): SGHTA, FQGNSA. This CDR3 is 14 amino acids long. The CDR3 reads CASSPAGGKETQYF.

The CDR3: CASSQEMSSYEQYF. The chain couples TRBV4-2 to TRBJ2-7. The CDR3 runs to 14 residues. Looked up from germline, CDR1 is LGHNA and CDR2 is YNFKEQ.

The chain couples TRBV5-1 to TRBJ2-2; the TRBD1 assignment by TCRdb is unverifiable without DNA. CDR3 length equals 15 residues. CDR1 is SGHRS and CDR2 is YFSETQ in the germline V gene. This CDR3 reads CASSTETGRTGELFF.

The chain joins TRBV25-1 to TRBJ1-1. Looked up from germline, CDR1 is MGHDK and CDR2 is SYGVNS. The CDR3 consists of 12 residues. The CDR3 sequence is CASTWGNTEAFF.

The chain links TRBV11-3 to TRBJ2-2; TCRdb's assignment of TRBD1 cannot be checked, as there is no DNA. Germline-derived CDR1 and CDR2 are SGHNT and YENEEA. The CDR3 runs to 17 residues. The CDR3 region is CASSLGGPTGEAGELFF.